The present T cell receptor beta chain was sequenced within a study of blood T cell repertoires in COVID-19. Turning to the study itself: The study drew acute and convalescent COVID-19 samples from the United States, Italy and Spain. Sources were T cells, B-cell-depleted T cells, or PBMCs; the material itself was cDNA or gDNA.

Source study methods: Amplification with reference gene primers provided the estimates of nucleated cell counts. Sequencing was performed with immunoSEQ multiplex PCR; in TCRdb, only in-frame clones are kept and a portion is missing. The V and J calls and clone size come from that table; D and trimming were worked out from the DNA. The sample includes some 120,000 clones, approximately 80% of them seen just once. This CDR3 spans 14 amino acids. Germline lookup yields CDR1 SQVTM and CDR2 ANQGSEA. V was pared by 6 bases and J by 5 bases, with 13 bases of the junction left unmatched. What was sequenced was peripheral blood. The receptor was derived from a human donor in a cohort sampled during active COVID-19. The chain links TRBV29-1 to TRBJ2-7, with 7 bases lining up with TRBD1. The chain's CDR3 is CSVGTVNIRHEQYF. The CDR3 DNA is TGCAGCGTCGGGACAGTCAATATACGCCACGAGCAGTACTTC.